This T cell receptor beta chain was sequenced during a study of human T cells and chemical hapten exposure. The CDR3 runs 13 residues. V was shortened by 5 bases and J by 1 base, with 8 bases between the two germline ends. From germline, CDR1 is MNHEY and CDR2 SVGAGI. Original methodology: TCR counts had a median of approximately 96,000 per sample and spanned 23,224 to 690,600. TCRdb processed the RACE reads anew with MiXCR; each CDR3 protein has one entry. These V and J calls originate from TCRdb's pipeline instead of the authors' own analysis. The sample shows more than 250,000 distinct CDR3 sequences, about 7.7% of them seen only once. The time point is: pre-sensitization, week 0. Treatment here: therapeutic diphenylcyclopropenone sensitization with weekly scalp DPC. Sample donors consisted of patients with alopecia, aged 18 to 70 years, who were suitable for DPC.

The origin of this receptor is a man aged 18-30 years with alopecia areata. Some clones in this sample may be carry-over from other donors' samples. This chain uses TRBV6-5 with TRBJ1-1; no firm D call. Specimen: whole blood, collected in connection with sensitization to the hapten diphenylcyclopropenone (DPC). For the CDR3, the DNA is TGTGCCAGCAGTCACCAGAGGAACACTGAAGCTTTCTTT. It translates to CASSHQRNTEAFF.